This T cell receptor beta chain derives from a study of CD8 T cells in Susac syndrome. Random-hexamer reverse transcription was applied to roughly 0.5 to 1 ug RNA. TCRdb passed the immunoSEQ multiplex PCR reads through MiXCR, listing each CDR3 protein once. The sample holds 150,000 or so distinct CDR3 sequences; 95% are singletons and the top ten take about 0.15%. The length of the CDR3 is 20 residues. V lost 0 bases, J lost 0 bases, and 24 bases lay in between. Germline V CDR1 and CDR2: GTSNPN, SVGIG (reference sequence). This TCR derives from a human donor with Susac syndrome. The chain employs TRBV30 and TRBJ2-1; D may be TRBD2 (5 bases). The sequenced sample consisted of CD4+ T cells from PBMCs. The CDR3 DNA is TGTGCCTGGAGTGTACCCAATACACTAACGACTACCAACTCCTACAATGAGCAGTTCTTC. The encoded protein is CAWSVPNTLTTTNSYNEQFF.